The rows below give T cell receptor beta chains drawn from one sample of a study of blood T cell repertoires in COVID-19. Sequenced by immunoSEQ multiplex PCR; TCRdb stores in-frame clones only, minus some. The data show a few hundred thousand clones, approximately 89% seen once. Input material: PBMCs or T cells enriched from blood (not recorded which). The receptors derive from a woman between 40 and 50 years old with acute COVID-19. Both conserved end residues are part of each CDR3. A D gene is named only where the DNA matches it firmly. Only part of the rows carry a size: once, few, many, or a class if the clone is expanded.

v_call	clone_size	d_call	j_call	cdr3_nt	cdr3_aa
TRBV19	.	TRBD1	TRBJ2-6	TGTGCCAGTACCGTACCGGGACAGGGGTCCGGGGCCAACGTCCTGACTTTC	CASTVPGQGSGANVLTF
TRBV15	.	TRBD2	TRBJ2-3	TGTGCCACCAGCAGACGGACTAGCGGGAGCACAGATACGCAGTATTTT	CATSRRTSGSTDTQYF
TRBV11-2	.	.	TRBJ2-7	TGTGCCAGCAGTGGAGGGGGCGGGTCCGAGCAGTACTTC	CASSGGGGSEQYF
TRBV18	once	.	TRBJ2-3	TGTGCCAGCTCACCAACTTTCACAGATACGCAGTATTTT	CASSPTFTDTQYF
TRBV7-8	.	.	TRBJ1-2	TGTGCCAGCAGCTTAGAAGTACCGCAGGGGTATAGTGGCTACACCTTC	CASSLEVPQGYSGYTF
TRBV7-8	many	.	TRBJ2-1	TGTGCCAGCAGCTTAACCCCGCCTAACTACAATGAGCAGTTCTTC	CASSLTPPNYNEQFF
TRBV7-9	few	TRBD2	TRBJ2-1	TGTGCCAGCAGCTTCCTCGGGACTAGCGGGAGGGGTGAGCAGTTCTTC	CASSFLGTSGRGEQFF
TRBV1	few	.	TRBJ2-1	TGCACCAGCAGCCAAGAGGGACTAGCGGGATCCTACAATGAGCAGTTCTTC	CTSSQEGLAGSYNEQFF
TRBV27	.	.	TRBJ1-2	TGTGCCAGCAGCCACCCGGGGGGGGGTGGCTACACCTTC	CASSHPGGGGYTF
TRBV27	.	.	TRBJ1-2	TGTGCCAGCAGTTTAAGACAGAACTATGGCTACACCTTC	CASSLRQNYGYTF
TRBV6-5	.	TRBD1	TRBJ2-5	TGTGCCAGCAGTTACTCGGGACAGTACACCCAAGAGACCCAGTACTTC	CASSYSGQYTQETQYF
TRBV13	.	.	TRBJ2-4	TGTGCCAGCAGTTCTACAGGGTTGGGGGCCAAAAACATTCAGTACTTC	CASSSTGLGAKNIQYF
TRBV19	few	.	TRBJ1-1	TGTGCCAGTAACTTGGGGGCCTCCGGGAACACTGAAGCTTTCTTT	CASNLGASGNTEAFF
TRBV5-1	.	.	TRBJ1-1	TGCGCCAGCAGCTTGGAGGGACATGAGGCTTTCTTT	CASSLEGHEAFF
TRBV5-4	once	TRBD1	TRBJ1-2	TGTGCCAGCAGCTTGGAACAGGGGGCGATTGCTGGCTACACCTTC	CASSLEQGAIAGYTF
TRBV7-9	.	TRBD1	TRBJ1-2	TGTGCCAGCAGCGCGACGGACAGGTCTCTGAGGGGCTACACCTTC	CASSATDRSLRGYTF
TRBV7-9	.	.	TRBJ1-1	TGTGCCAGCAGCACCCGGCTCGGCGGGCGCCTGACTGAAGCTTTCTTT	CASSTRLGGRLTEAFF
TRBV7-8	.	TRBD1	TRBJ1-4	TGTGCCAGCAGCCCCGGCCCTGGCAGGGGGCTTGTTAATGAAAAACTGTTTTTT	CASSPGPGRGLVNEKLFF
TRBV27	.	.	TRBJ2-3	TGTGCCAGCAGCTCCCAGGGCACGCAGTATTTT	CASSSQGTQYF
TRBV15	once	.	TRBJ2-3	TGTGCCACCAGCAGAGATCAATCGAGCAATACGCAGTATTTT	CATSRDQSSNTQYF
TRBV19	.	.	TRBJ1-1	TGTGCCAGTAGGTCGGCAGGGGAGAGGACTGAAGCTTTCTTT	CASRSAGERTEAFF
TRBV29-1	once	TRBD2	TRBJ2-5	TGCAGCGTTACTAGCGGGACGTACCAAGAGACCCAGTACTTC	CSVTSGTYQETQYF
TRBV10-3	once	TRBD1	TRBJ1-1	TGTGCCACAGGGACAGCAAACACTGAAGCTTTCTTT	CATGTANTEAFF
TRBV9	.	.	TRBJ2-1	TGTGCCAGCAGTAAGTACACTGAGCAGTTCTTC	CASSKYTEQFF
TRBV30	.	TRBD2	TRBJ2-2	TGTGCCTGGAGTGCTAGCGGGATGGTCACCGGGGAGCTGTTTTTT	CAWSASGMVTGELFF
TRBV29-1	.	TRBD1	TRBJ1-4	TGCAGCGTGCGACAGGGCGGTAGTGAAAAACTGTTTTTT	CSVRQGGSEKLFF
TRBV28	.	TRBD1	TRBJ1-2	TGTGCCAGCAGTCCCCCGGGGCAGGGGGCTGGCTACACCTTC	CASSPPGQGAGYTF
TRBV10-3	.	TRBD1	TRBJ1-2	TGTGCCATCAGTGACTTACTCCGGGACAGCTATGGCTACACCTTC	CAISDLLRDSYGYTF
TRBV28	.	TRBD2	TRBJ2-5	TGTGCCAGCAGTTTCATCCCTGGCGGGAGTCGGGAGACCCAGTACTTC	CASSFIPGGSRETQYF
TRBV3-1/TRBV3-2	.	.	TRBJ1-5	TGTGCCAGCAGCCAAGAGGCGGACAATCAGCCCCAGCATTTT	CASSQEADNQPQHF
TRBV5-1	once	TRBD2	TRBJ2-3	TGCGCCAGCAGCTTGGCCCCCCTAGCGGGAATGCCGGATACGCAGTATTTT	CASSLAPLAGMPDTQYF
TRBV5-1	.	.	TRBJ1-3	TGCGCCAGCAGCTTGGGGCAGGACAGCTCTGGAAACACCATATATTTT	CASSLGQDSSGNTIYF
TRBV27	once	.	TRBJ1-1	TGTGCCAGCAGTCCGGGGGAGGGTAACACTGAAGCTTTCTTT	CASSPGEGNTEAFF
TRBV24-1	.	TRBD2	TRBJ2-1	TGTGCCACCAGTGATTTGCACCGGACTAGCATATCCTACAATGAGCAGTTCTTC	CATSDLHRTSISYNEQFF
TRBV30	.	.	TRBJ1-1	TGTGCCTGGACAAACAGCATGAACACTGAAGCTTTCTTT	CAWTNSMNTEAFF
TRBV5-1	.	.	TRBJ2-3	TGCGCCAGCAGCTTGGGGCAGGCTACTTCGGGAACAGATACGCAGTATTTT	CASSLGQATSGTDTQYF
TRBV5-4	.	TRBD1	TRBJ1-2	TGTGCCAGCAGCCAGGACAGGCCGAACTATGGCTACACCTTC	CASSQDRPNYGYTF
TRBV12-3/TRBV12-4	.	.	TRBJ1-1	TGTGCCAGCAGTGCCTTAAGCCTGAAGGCTTTCTTT	CASSALSLKAFF
TRBV10-1	.	.	TRBJ2-5	TGCGCCAGCAGCAAAACCGGGACTCTAGAGACCCAGTACTTC	CASSKTGTLETQYF
TRBV10-2	once	.	TRBJ1-6	TGCGCCAGCAGTAGCGGGCCTTCGGTCTCACCCCTCCACTTT	CASSSGPSVSPLHF
TRBV19	.	.	TRBJ2-2	TGTGCCAGTAGTATAGGCAGTACGAACACCGGGGAGCTGTTTTTT	CASSIGSTNTGELFF